This TCR beta chain emerged from a study of CD8 T cells in ankylosing spondylitis. Study conclusions and caveats: Disease-linked clones were CD8+ and relatively rare in peripheral blood. Before this, some motif variants had been reported in reactive arthritis synovial fluid and blood.

TCRdb re-called the 5' RACE reads with MiXCR, one entry per CDR3 protein. The sample yields approximately 90,000 distinct CDR3 sequences, about 8.3% seen once. The CDR3 is made up of 12 amino acids. Deletions cut 0 bases from V and 3 bases from J, with 0 bases between. Germline V gene lookup returns CDR1 PRHDT and CDR2 FYEKMQ (reference sequence). This clonotype came up many times. Antigen specificity is unknown. Source material: blood, either unsorted or a sorted T cell fraction (not recorded which). This clonotype was obtained from a male donor with ankylosing spondylitis or in good health (not recorded which). This chain connects TRBV13 to TRBJ1-5, with D unclear. CDR3: CASSLGNQPQHF. The CDR3 DNA reads as TGTGCCAGCAGCTTAGGCAATCAGCCCCAGCATTTT.